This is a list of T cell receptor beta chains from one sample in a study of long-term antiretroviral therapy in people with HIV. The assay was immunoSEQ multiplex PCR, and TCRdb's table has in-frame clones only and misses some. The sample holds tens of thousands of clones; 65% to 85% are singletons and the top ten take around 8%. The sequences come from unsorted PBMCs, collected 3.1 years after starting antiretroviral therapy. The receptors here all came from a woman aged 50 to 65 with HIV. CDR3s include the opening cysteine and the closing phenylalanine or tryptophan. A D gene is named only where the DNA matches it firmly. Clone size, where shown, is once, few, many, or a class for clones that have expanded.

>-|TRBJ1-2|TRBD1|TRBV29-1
CSVGDSGYTF
TGCAGCGTTGGGGACAGCGGCTACACCTTC
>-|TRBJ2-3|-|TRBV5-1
CATSMGAGRTDTQYF
TGCGCCACCTCTATGGGGGCGGGACGCACAGATACGCAGTATTTT
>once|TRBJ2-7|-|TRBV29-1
CSVAFSGSYEQYF
TGCAGTGTTGCTTTCTCCGGCTCCTACGAGCAGTACTTC
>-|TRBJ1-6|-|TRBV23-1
CASSQHWRLNSPLHF
TGCGCCAGCAGTCAACACTGGAGACTTAATTCACCCCTCCACTTT
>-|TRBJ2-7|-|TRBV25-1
CASSDFLQSPYEQYF
TGTGCCAGCAGTGATTTTTTACAGAGTCCCTACGAGCAGTACTTC
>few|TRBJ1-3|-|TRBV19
CASRSSTIYF
TGTGCCAGTAGATCGAGCACCATATATTTT
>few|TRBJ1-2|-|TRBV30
CAWSPDGPYGYTF
TGTGCCTGGTCCCCGGACGGACCGTATGGCTACACCTTC
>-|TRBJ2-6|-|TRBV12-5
CASGLVFWGSGANVLTF
TGTGCTAGTGGTTTGGTATTCTGGGGCTCTGGGGCCAACGTCCTGACTTTC
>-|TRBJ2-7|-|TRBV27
CASSLSVPGDSYEQYF
TGTGCCAGCAGTTTATCAGTCCCAGGGGACTCCTACGAGCAGTACTTC
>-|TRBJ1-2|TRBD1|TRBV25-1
CASSGYLRGPGYGYTF
TGTGCCAGCAGTGGATATCTCAGGGGGCCGGGCTATGGCTACACCTTC
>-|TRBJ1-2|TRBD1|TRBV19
CASSEHRGGNYGYTF
TGTGCCAGTAGTGAACACAGGGGTGGAAACTATGGCTACACCTTC
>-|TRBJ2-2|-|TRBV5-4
CASSLDRNTGELFF
TGTGCCAGCAGCTTGGACCGGAACACCGGGGAGCTGTTTTTT
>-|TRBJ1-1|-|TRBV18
CASSPRGQLMNTEAFF
TGTGCCAGCTCACCTAGGGGACAACTTATGAACACTGAAGCTTTCTTT
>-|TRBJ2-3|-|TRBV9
CASSVLWADTQYF
TGTGCCAGCAGCGTCCTTTGGGCAGATACGCAGTATTTT
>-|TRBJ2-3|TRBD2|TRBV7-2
CASSLLGLAGAGTDTQYF
TGTGCCAGCAGCTTACTGGGACTAGCGGGGGCAGGAACAGATACGCAGTATTTT
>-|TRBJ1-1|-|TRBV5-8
CASVLSQNTEAFF
TGTGCCAGCGTTCTCTCACAGAACACTGAAGCTTTCTTT
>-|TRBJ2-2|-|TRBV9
CASSVRPETGELFF
TGTGCCAGCAGCGTGAGGCCGGAGACCGGGGAGCTGTTTTTT
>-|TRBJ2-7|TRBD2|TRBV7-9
CASSLPPLERGGGYEQYF
TGTGCCAGCAGCTTACCCCCCCTCGAGCGGGGGGGCGGGTACGAGCAGTACTTC
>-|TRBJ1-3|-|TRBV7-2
CASSLRVAGNTIYF
TGTGCCAGCAGCCTTCGGGTGGCCGGAAACACCATATATTTT
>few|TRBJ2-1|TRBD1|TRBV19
CASTPGGTGWHEQFF
TGTGCCAGTACTCCTGGCGGGACAGGGTGGCATGAGCAGTTCTTC
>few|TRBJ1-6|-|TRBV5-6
CAPRGKDSPLHF
TGTGCCCCGCGGGGTAAAGATTCACCCCTCCACTTT
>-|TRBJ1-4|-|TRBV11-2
CASSPQRIPTNEKLFF
TGTGCCAGCAGCCCTCAAAGGATCCCAACTAATGAAAAACTGTTTTTT
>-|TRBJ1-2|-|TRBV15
CATSRDLGPDPNYGYTF
TGTGCCACCAGCAGAGATCTCGGACCTGACCCTAACTATGGCTACACCTTC
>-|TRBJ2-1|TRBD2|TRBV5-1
CASSFSGTSEQFF
TGCGCCAGCAGCTTCTCCGGGACTAGCGAGCAGTTCTTC
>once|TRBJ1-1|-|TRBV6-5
CASKGQLNTEAFF
TGTGCCAGCAAAGGTCAGCTGAACACTGAAGCTTTCTTT
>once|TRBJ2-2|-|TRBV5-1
CASSSAESGPILGTGELFF
TGCGCCAGCAGCTCCGCCGAGTCGGGACCCATACTCGGCACCGGGGAGCTGTTTTTT
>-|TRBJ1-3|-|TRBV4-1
CASSLDSPSGNTIYF
TGCGCCAGCAGCCTGGATTCACCCTCTGGAAACACCATATATTTT
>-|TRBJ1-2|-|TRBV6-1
CASSEWETGGSNYGYTF
TGTGCCAGCAGTGAATGGGAGACAGGCGGGAGTAACTATGGCTACACCTTC
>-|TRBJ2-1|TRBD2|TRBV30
CAWSVTGGIYNEQFF
TGTGCCTGGAGTGTAACCGGGGGGATTTACAATGAGCAGTTCTTC
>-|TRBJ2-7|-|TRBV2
CASRSERGVTEQYF
TGTGCCAGTCGCTCCGAGAGGGGGGTTACAGAGCAGTACTTC
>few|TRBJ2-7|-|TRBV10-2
CASSDYDEQYF
TGCGCCAGCAGTGACTACGACGAGCAGTACTTC
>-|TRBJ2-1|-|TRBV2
CASSERAGDYNEQFF
TGTGCCAGCAGTGAGCGAGCAGGTGATTACAATGAGCAGTTCTTC
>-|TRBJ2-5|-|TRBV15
CATSRDIGAGPQYF
TGTGCCACCAGCAGAGATATAGGGGCTGGGCCCCAGTACTTC
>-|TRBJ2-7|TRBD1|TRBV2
CASRTTGGRYEQYF
TGTGCCAGCAGGACGACAGGGGGTAGGTACGAGCAGTACTTC
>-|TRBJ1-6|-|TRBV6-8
CASSYQGGGSPLHF
TGTGCCAGCAGTTACCAGGGCGGAGGATCACCCCTCCACTTT
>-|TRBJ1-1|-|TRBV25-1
CASSDRAGTLGTEAFF
TGTGCCAGCAGTGACCGGGCCGGGACATTGGGGACTGAAGCTTTCTTT